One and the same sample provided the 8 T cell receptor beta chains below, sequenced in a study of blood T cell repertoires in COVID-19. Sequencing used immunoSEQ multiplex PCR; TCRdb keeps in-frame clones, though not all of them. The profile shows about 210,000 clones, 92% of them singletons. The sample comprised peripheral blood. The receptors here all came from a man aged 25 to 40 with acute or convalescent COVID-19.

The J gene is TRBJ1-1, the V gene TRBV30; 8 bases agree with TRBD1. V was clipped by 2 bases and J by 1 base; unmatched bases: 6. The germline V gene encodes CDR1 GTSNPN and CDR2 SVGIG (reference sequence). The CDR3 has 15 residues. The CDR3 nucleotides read TGTGCCTGGAGTTCCCCCGGGACAGGGAACACTGAAGCTTTCTTT. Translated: CAWSSPGTGNTEAFF.

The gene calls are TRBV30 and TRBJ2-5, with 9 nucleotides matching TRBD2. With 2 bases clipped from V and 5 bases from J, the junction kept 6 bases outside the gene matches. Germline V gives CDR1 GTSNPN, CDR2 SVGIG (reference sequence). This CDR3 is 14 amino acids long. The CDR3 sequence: CAWSRGSGRETQYF. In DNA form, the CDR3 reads TGTGCCTGGAGTCGGGGGAGCGGGAGGGAGACCCAGTACTTC.

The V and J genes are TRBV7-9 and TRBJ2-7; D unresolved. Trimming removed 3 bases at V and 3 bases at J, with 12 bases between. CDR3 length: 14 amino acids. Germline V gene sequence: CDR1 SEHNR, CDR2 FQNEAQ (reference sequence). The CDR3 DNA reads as TGTGCCAGCAGCTTTGACACTTACCGCTACGAGCAGTACTTC. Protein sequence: CASSFDTYRYEQYF.

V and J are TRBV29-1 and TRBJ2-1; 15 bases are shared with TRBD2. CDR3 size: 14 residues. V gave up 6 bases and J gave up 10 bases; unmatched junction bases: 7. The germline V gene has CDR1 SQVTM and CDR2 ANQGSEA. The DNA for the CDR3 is TGCAGCGTGGAAAAGGGACTAGCGGGGGGCGAGCAGTTCTTC. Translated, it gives CSVEKGLAGGEQFF.

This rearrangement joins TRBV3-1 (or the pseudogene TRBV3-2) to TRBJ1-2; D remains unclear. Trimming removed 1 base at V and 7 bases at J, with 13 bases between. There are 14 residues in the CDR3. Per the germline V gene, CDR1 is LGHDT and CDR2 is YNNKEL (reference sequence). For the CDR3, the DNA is TGTGCCAGCAGCCAAGTCGACCTAGCTAGTGGCTACACCTTC. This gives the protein CASSQVDLASGYTF.

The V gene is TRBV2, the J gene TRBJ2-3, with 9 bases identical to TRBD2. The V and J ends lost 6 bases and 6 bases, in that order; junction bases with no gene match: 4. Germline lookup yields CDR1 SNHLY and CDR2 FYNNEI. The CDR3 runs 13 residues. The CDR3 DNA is TGTGCCAGCAGGCGGGAGGGCCAGGATACGCAGTATTTT. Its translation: CASRREGQDTQYF.

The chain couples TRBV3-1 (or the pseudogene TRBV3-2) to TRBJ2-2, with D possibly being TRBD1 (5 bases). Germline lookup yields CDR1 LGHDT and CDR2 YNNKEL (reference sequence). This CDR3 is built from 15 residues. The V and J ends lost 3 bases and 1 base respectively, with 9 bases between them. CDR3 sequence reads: CASSHLRENTGELFF. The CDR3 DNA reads TGTGCCAGCAGCCACCTCAGGGAGAACACCGGGGAGCTGTTTTTT.

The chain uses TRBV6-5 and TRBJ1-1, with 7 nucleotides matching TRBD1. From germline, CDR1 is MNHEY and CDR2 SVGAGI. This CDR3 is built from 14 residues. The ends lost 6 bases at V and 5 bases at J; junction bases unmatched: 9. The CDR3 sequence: CASRLGGGLTEAFF. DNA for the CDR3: TGTGCCAGCAGATTAGGGGGCGGTTTGACTGAAGCTTTCTTT.